This T cell receptor (beta chain) was observed in a study of blood T cell repertoires in COVID-19. J lost 4 bases, V lost 4 bases, and 4 bases had no gene match. From germline, CDR1 is LGHDT and CDR2 YNNKEL (reference sequence). The CDR3 sequence is 15 residues long. In this sample, this clone turned up many times. TCRdb's table, derived via immunoSEQ multiplex PCR, lists solely in-frame clones and lacks some. This table holds over 400,000 clones, approximately 90% found once. The TCR was taken from a woman aged 55-69 years who had recovered from COVID-19. The sample consisted of PBMCs or T cells enriched from blood (not recorded which). The J gene is TRBJ2-6, the V gene TRBV3-1 (or the pseudogene TRBV3-2); TRBD1 matches 7 bases. The chain's CDR3 is CASSLGTAGANVLTF. The CDR3 DNA sequence: TGTGCCAGCAGCCTTGGGACAGCCGGGGCCAACGTCCTGACTTTC.